This T cell receptor beta chain originates from a study of blood T cell repertoires in COVID-19. Across the whole study: T cells, B-cell-depleted T cells, or PBMCs supplied cDNA or gDNA.

Adults between about 18 and 95 years of age took part from fewer than 30 US areas. Germline V CDR1 and CDR2: SGHVS, FQNEAQ. J gave up 6 bases and V 5 bases, and 6 bases lay outside the gene matches. This CDR3 spans 15 amino acids. How the authors handled the data: Counts of nucleated cells, estimated from reference gene primer amplification, were obtained. TCRdb's table, derived via immunoSEQ multiplex PCR, lists solely in-frame clones and lacks some. The V and J calls and clone size come from that table; D and trimming were worked out from the DNA. This sample carries some 200,000 clones, about nine tenths of them seen once, and the ten largest clones take more than 2%.

The chain joins TRBV7-8 to TRBJ2-1, with TRBD2 matching 11 bases. Sequencing used PBMCs or T cells enriched from blood (not recorded which). This TCR derives from a woman aged 30 to 39 who had recovered from COVID-19. The CDR3 reads CASSITSGSVNEQFF. The CDR3 nucleotides are TGTGCCAGCAGCATTACTAGCGGGAGCGTCAATGAGCAGTTCTTC.